The sequence of this T cell receptor (beta chain) was determined in a study of beta chain features in type 1 diabetes. Points from the study as a whole: Moderate but significant shortening of TCRB CDR3s was recorded in all four CD4+ subsets from Type 1 diabetes patients.

Expressed TCRB transcripts were sequenced because the entire RNA isolate underwent reverse transcription. Only in-frame clones appear in the TCRdb table, and some are missing; sequencing was by immunoSEQ multiplex PCR. The repertoire holds 500,000 to 850,000 clones, with 11% to 15% as singletons. This clone showed up just a few times. Its antigen remains unidentified. The sequence was collected from a man in his late teens or twenties with type 1 diabetes. The specimen sequenced was naive CD4+ T cells from blood.

CDR3 DNA sequence: TGTGCCAGCAGCTTGGGAGCGGGACAGACCTACGAGCAGTACTTC. It specifies CASSLGAGQTYEQYF. The chain combines TRBV7-9 with TRBJ2-7; D could derive from TRBD1 or TRBD2 (7 bases each). CDR1 and CDR2 from the germline V gene are SEHNR and FQNEAQ (reference sequence). This CDR3 region has 15 residues. The ends were cut back, 3 bases at V and 2 bases at J, with 14 bases in the middle.